A selection of T cell receptor beta chains follows, all from one sample in a study of T-cell reconstitution after alpha-beta-depleted transplantation in children. TCRdb called the PCR reads again in MiXCR, with one record for every CDR3 protein. This table has some 500,000 distinct CDR3 sequences, around 17% appearing once. This material consisted of PBMCs from the stem cell graft donor, taken from the stem cell graft. The receptors stem from a human donor who donated a stem cell graft to a child with acute lymphoblastic leukemia. Both conserved end residues are part of each CDR3. The order of the fields is V gene, D gene, clone size, J gene, CDR3 protein, CDR3 DNA. A D gene is named only where the DNA matches it firmly. Size tells how often a clone was seen (once, few, many) or the class of an expanded clone, and some rows leave it out.

TRBV7-9	-	-	TRBJ1-1	CASPSGTREAFF	TGTGCCAGCCCCTCGGGGACACGTGAAGCTTTCTTT
TRBV6-1	TRBD2	-	TRBJ2-1	CAGATSGRGNEQFF	TGTGCCGGAGCAACTAGCGGGCGAGGCAATGAGCAGTTCTTC
TRBV20-1	-	few	TRBJ1-5	CSAYLGRGNQPQHF	TGCAGTGCCTACCTTGGAAGGGGCAATCAGCCCCAGCATTTT
TRBV11-2	TRBD2	-	TRBJ2-7	CASSWGGAGEQYF	TGTGCCAGCAGCTGGGGAGGGGCGGGGGAGCAGTACTTC
TRBV5-1	-	-	TRBJ1-6	CASSPGTVFPLHF	TGCGCCAGCAGCCCAGGGACCGTTTTTCCCCTCCACTTT
TRBV6-6	-	few	TRBJ2-7	CASSYSTVEQYF	TGTGCCAGCAGTTACTCGACAGTCGAGCAGTACTTC
TRBV18	TRBD2	-	TRBJ2-7	CASSPTISGSVPYEQYF	TGTGCCAGCTCACCGACCATTAGCGGGAGTGTTCCCTACGAGCAGTACTTC
TRBV5-1	-	many	TRBJ2-5	CASSLDWTGPGGTQYF	TGCGCCAGCAGCTTGGATTGGACAGGTCCGGGGGGGACCCAGTACTTC
TRBV24-1	-	-	TRBJ1-5	CATSDLVSNQPQHF	TGTGCCACCAGTGATTTAGTCAGCAATCAGCCCCAGCATTTT
TRBV18	TRBD1	few	TRBJ1-1	CASSPIRTGTNTEAFF	TGTGCCAGCTCACCAATCCGGACAGGGACGAACACTGAAGCTTTCTTT
TRBV6-1	-	-	TRBJ1-4	CASSRTATNEKLFF	TGTGCCAGCAGCAGGACAGCAACTAATGAAAAACTGTTTTTT
TRBV5-6	-	-	TRBJ2-1	CASSFLIDRDEQFF	TGTGCCAGCAGCTTCCTGATAGATCGGGATGAGCAGTTCTTC
TRBV6-1	-	-	TRBJ2-6	CASTVLGYYSGANVLTF	TGTGCCAGCACCGTCCTGGGCTACTACTCTGGGGCCAACGTCCTGACTTTC
TRBV9	TRBD2	few	TRBJ2-7	CASSGPNTSGLTYEQYF	TGTGCCAGCAGCGGACCTAATACTAGCGGGCTTACCTACGAGCAGTACTTC
TRBV7-9	-	few	TRBJ2-5	CASSLYVGGAQETQYF	TGTGCCAGCAGCTTATACGTGGGGGGGGCCCAGGAGACCCAGTACTTC
TRBV12-3/TRBV12-4	-	-	TRBJ1-2	CASVGQNYGYTF	TGTGCCAGCGTAGGACAGAACTATGGCTACACCTTC
TRBV6-6	-	few	TRBJ2-7	CASSALGSYEQYF	TGTGCCAGCAGTGCTCTGGGCTCCTACGAGCAGTACTTC
TRBV11-2	TRBD1	few	TRBJ1-6	CASSLEGQGVYNSPLHF	TGTGCCAGCAGCTTAGAGGGACAGGGGGTTTATAATTCACCCCTCCACTTT
TRBV5-1	TRBD1	few	TRBJ2-7	CASSQGRDRRTGEQYF	TGCGCCAGCAGCCAGGGACGGGACAGGCGTACGGGCGAGCAGTACTTC
TRBV29-1	-	-	TRBJ2-7	CSVYPTGDPYEQYF	TGCAGCGTCTACCCGACAGGCGATCCTTACGAGCAGTACTTC
TRBV5-1	-	-	TRBJ1-1	CASSLADEAFF	TGCGCCAGCAGCTTGGCAGATGAAGCTTTCTTT
TRBV5-1	-	-	TRBJ2-1	CASSVEGADEQFF	TGCGCCAGCAGCGTGGAAGGTGCGGACGAGCAGTTCTTC
TRBV5-4	TRBD2	-	TRBJ2-7	CASSLGGLAGSYEQYF	TGTGCCAGCAGCTTGGGGGGACTAGCGGGCTCCTACGAGCAGTACTTC
TRBV7-2	-	few	TRBJ2-1	CASSLRILNNEQFF	TGTGCCAGCAGCTTGCGGATCCTAAACAATGAGCAGTTCTTC
TRBV3-1	-	few	TRBJ2-3	CASSPLRKGSTDTQYF	TGTGCCAGCAGCCCCTTGAGAAAGGGAAGTACAGATACGCAGTATTTT